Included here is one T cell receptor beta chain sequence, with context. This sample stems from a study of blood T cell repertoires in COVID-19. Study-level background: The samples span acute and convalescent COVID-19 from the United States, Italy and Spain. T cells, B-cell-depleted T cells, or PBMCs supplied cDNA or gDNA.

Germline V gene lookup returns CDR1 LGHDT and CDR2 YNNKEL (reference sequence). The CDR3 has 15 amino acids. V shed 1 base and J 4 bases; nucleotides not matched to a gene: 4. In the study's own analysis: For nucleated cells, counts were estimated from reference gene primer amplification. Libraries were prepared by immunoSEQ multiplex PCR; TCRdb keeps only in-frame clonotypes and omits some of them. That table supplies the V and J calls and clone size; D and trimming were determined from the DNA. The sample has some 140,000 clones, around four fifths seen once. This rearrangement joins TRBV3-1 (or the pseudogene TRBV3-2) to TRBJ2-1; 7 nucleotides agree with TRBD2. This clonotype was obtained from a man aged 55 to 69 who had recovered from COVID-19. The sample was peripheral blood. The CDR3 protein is CASSQGGSDYNEQFF. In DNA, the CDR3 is TGTGCCAGCAGCCAAGGCGGGAGCGATTACAATGAGCAGTTCTTC.